Listed below are T cell receptor beta chains from one sample, sequenced in a study of blood T cell repertoires in COVID-19. The data were produced by immunoSEQ multiplex PCR, yet TCRdb's version contains in-frame clones alone and is incomplete. The sample includes roughly 210,000 clones, about 85% of them seen just once. The material sequenced was peripheral blood. Receptors originate from a man in his sixties or seventies with acute or convalescent COVID-19. CDR3s include the opening cysteine and the closing phenylalanine or tryptophan. D genes are given only for firm matches. Clone size is given for some rows only: seen once, a few or many times, or a class if the clone is expanded.

NA	TRBV9	17	NA	TRBJ2-1	TGTGCCAGCAGCCAGACCGACAGTCGCATTTCCTACAATGAGCAGTTCTTC	CASSQTDSRISYNEQFF
NA	TRBV10-3	15	NA	TRBJ1-2	TGTGCCATCAGTCGACAGGAGATCGTTTCGGGTGGCTACACCTTC	CAISRQEIVSGGYTF
TRBD2	TRBV3-1/TRBV3-2	14	NA	TRBJ2-1	TGTGCCAGCAGCCATATACTAGCGGTCAATGAGCAGTTCTTC	CASSHILAVNEQFF
TRBD2	TRBV28	18	once	TRBJ2-2	TGTGCCAGCAGTTTAACTAGCGGGAGAGACCCTTGGACCGGGGAGCTGTTTTTT	CASSLTSGRDPWTGELFF
NA	TRBV19	16	NA	TRBJ2-7	TGTGCCAGTAGTATAGAGGTGTGGGCTCGCTCCTACGAGCAGTACTTC	CASSIEVWARSYEQYF
TRBD2	TRBV6-6	16	NA	TRBJ2-2	TGTGCCAGCAGTAGAGGACTAGCGGGAGAGACCGGGGAGCTGTTTTTT	CASSRGLAGETGELFF
TRBD1	TRBV28	13	NA	TRBJ2-3	TGTGCCAGCAGGGGGACAGGCACAGATACGCAGTATTTT	CASRGTGTDTQYF
NA	TRBV6-6	13	once	TRBJ1-2	TGTGCCAGCAGGGCGGTTAGCGACTATGGCTACACCTTC	CASRAVSDYGYTF
NA	TRBV10-3	12	NA	TRBJ2-5	TGTGCCATCCGGGACAACCAAGAGACCCAGTACTTC	CAIRDNQETQYF
TRBD1	TRBV12-3/TRBV12-4	13	NA	TRBJ1-5	TGTGCCAGCACAGGGGGTGGCAATCAGCCCCAGCATTTT	CASTGGGNQPQHF
TRBD1	TRBV28	14	NA	TRBJ1-4	TGTGCCAGCAGCCCGGGACAGACTAATGAAAAACTGTTTTTT	CASSPGQTNEKLFF
NA	TRBV3-1/TRBV3-2	15	few	TRBJ1-2	TGTGCCAGCAGCCAGGGCGGGGGCCTTAACTATGGCTACACCTTC	CASSQGGGLNYGYTF
TRBD1	TRBV5-1	15	NA	TRBJ2-7	TGCGCCAGCAGCCCGCGACAGGGAAGTCCCTACGAGCAGTACTTC	CASSPRQGSPYEQYF
TRBD2	TRBV7-3	15	few	TRBJ2-1	TGTGCCAGCAGCTCGGCGGGACTAGCCGTCAATGAGCAGTTCTTC	CASSSAGLAVNEQFF
TRBD2	TRBV7-3	14	NA	TRBJ2-1	TGTGCCAGCAGCCCTAGTAGCGGGAGCAATGAGCAGTTCTTC	CASSPSSGSNEQFF
TRBD2	TRBV10-3	19	NA	TRBJ2-2	TGTGCCATCAGTGACCCTCGTGGGGCTAGCGGGAGAGGAACCGGGGAGCTGTTTTTT	CAISDPRGASGRGTGELFF
NA	TRBV27	12	NA	TRBJ1-6	TGTGCCTCCAGACAGCAGAATTCACCCCTCCACTTT	CASRQQNSPLHF